This is a list of T cell receptor beta chains from one sample in a study of vaccination and CD4 T cells after COVID-19. Their specific antigens are unknown. In TCRdb, the PCR reads were re-called with MiXCR into one record per CDR3 protein. The data hold fewer than 3,500 distinct CDR3 sequences, with about 30% observed a single time. The sample consisted of CD4+ T cells from blood, cultured in vitro. These receptors originate from a human donor who had recovered from COVID-19. The CDR3 runs from the conserved cysteine through the conserved F or W. D genes are given only for firm matches. Some rows mark clone size as missing; the rest say once, few, many or name a class of expanded clone.

j_gene: TRBJ1-4
v_gene: TRBV6-1
d_gene: TRBD1
abundance: medium-sized
CDR3nt: TGTGCCAGCATCCGAGGGGGCTTCGAGGAAAAACTGTTTTTT
CDR3aa: CASIRGGFEEKLFF

j_gene: TRBJ2-7
v_gene: TRBV7-2
d_gene: NA
abundance: NA
CDR3nt: TGTGCCAGCAGCCCCACAAGCTTCTACGAGCAGTACTTC
CDR3aa: CASSPTSFYEQYF

j_gene: TRBJ2-6
v_gene: TRBV27
d_gene: TRBD2
abundance: few
CDR3nt: TGTGCCAGCAGCCGGGGGGGCAACGTCCTGACTTTC
CDR3aa: CASSRGGNVLTF

j_gene: TRBJ1-2
v_gene: TRBV20-1
d_gene: NA
abundance: NA
CDR3nt: TGCAGTGCCGTTCCTACAGGGTCGGGTGGCTACACCTTC
CDR3aa: CSAVPTGSGGYTF

j_gene: TRBJ2-4
v_gene: TRBV20-1
d_gene: TRBD2
abundance: NA
CDR3nt: TGCAGTGCTCGACTAGCCTCCGCCAAAAACATTCAGTACTTC
CDR3aa: CSARLASAKNIQYF

j_gene: TRBJ2-3
v_gene: TRBV5-4
d_gene: TRBD2
abundance: NA
CDR3nt: TGTGCCAGCAGCTTGGTCGGGGGGGCGGTTAGTACGCAGTATTTT
CDR3aa: CASSLVGGAVSTQYF

j_gene: TRBJ2-2
v_gene: TRBV20-1
d_gene: NA
abundance: NA
CDR3nt: TGCAGTGCTAGAGACCCGTCCGGGGAGCTGTTTTTT
CDR3aa: CSARDPSGELFF

j_gene: TRBJ2-1
v_gene: TRBV7-9
d_gene: NA
abundance: NA
CDR3nt: TGTGCCAGCAGCTTAGCAGGTGAGCAGTTCTTC
CDR3aa: CASSLAGEQFF

j_gene: TRBJ1-6
v_gene: TRBV6-5
d_gene: NA
abundance: NA
CDR3nt: TGTGCCAGCAGTTACATGGGGTCTAATTCACCCCTCCACTTT
CDR3aa: CASSYMGSNSPLHF

j_gene: TRBJ1-1
v_gene: TRBV10-3
d_gene: TRBD1
abundance: once
CDR3nt: TGTGCCGTAGGACAGGGGGCGACTGAAGCTTTCTTT
CDR3aa: CAVGQGATEAFF

j_gene: TRBJ2-5
v_gene: TRBV7-9
d_gene: TRBD1
abundance: few
CDR3nt: TGTGCCAGCAGCCGGGACAGGGGGCAAGAGGAGACCCAGTACTTC
CDR3aa: CASSRDRGQEETQYF

j_gene: TRBJ2-2
v_gene: TRBV11-1
d_gene: TRBD2
abundance: NA
CDR3nt: TGTGCCAGCAGCAAATTAGCGGGGACGAACACCGGGGAGCTGTTTTTT
CDR3aa: CASSKLAGTNTGELFF

j_gene: TRBJ2-3
v_gene: TRBV11-2
d_gene: NA
abundance: NA
CDR3nt: TGTGCCAGCAGCTCACTAGCTGGAGGTCGAGATACGCAGTATTTT
CDR3aa: CASSSLAGGRDTQYF

j_gene: TRBJ1-5
v_gene: TRBV6-4
d_gene: NA
abundance: few
CDR3nt: TGTGCCAGCTCCACGGAGAGCAATCAGCCCCAGCATTTT
CDR3aa: CASSTESNQPQHF

j_gene: TRBJ2-3
v_gene: TRBV5-4
d_gene: NA
abundance: NA
CDR3nt: TGTGCCAGCAGCTTGAGCACGGGGGTTGTGGATACGCAGTATTTT
CDR3aa: CASSLSTGVVDTQYF

j_gene: TRBJ2-2
v_gene: TRBV4-2
d_gene: NA
abundance: NA
CDR3nt: TGTGCCAGCAGCCAACGACAGGTTAGCGGGGAGCTGTTTTTT
CDR3aa: CASSQRQVSGELFF

j_gene: TRBJ1-1
v_gene: TRBV2
d_gene: NA
abundance: NA
CDR3nt: TGTGCCAGCAGGCTCCGGGACACTAACACTGAAGCTTTCTTT
CDR3aa: CASRLRDTNTEAFF

j_gene: TRBJ1-1
v_gene: TRBV6-1
d_gene: NA
abundance: medium-sized
CDR3nt: TGTGCCAGCAGCTCACGACAGTCTGACACTGAAGCTTTCTTT
CDR3aa: CASSSRQSDTEAFF

j_gene: TRBJ2-3
v_gene: TRBV19
d_gene: TRBD1
abundance: NA
CDR3nt: TGTGCCAGTAGTATAAGGCCGGGACAGGGGGCAGATACGCAGTATTTT
CDR3aa: CASSIRPGQGADTQYF

j_gene: TRBJ2-3
v_gene: TRBV30
d_gene: TRBD2
abundance: NA
CDR3nt: TGTGCCTGGGGCAGGACTAGCGGGGGGACGGATACGCAGTATTTT
CDR3aa: CAWGRTSGGTDTQYF

j_gene: TRBJ2-3
v_gene: TRBV6-1
d_gene: NA
abundance: medium-sized
CDR3nt: TGTGCCAGCAGTGACGGCACAGATACGCAGTATTTT
CDR3aa: CASSDGTDTQYF

j_gene: TRBJ1-5
v_gene: TRBV4-1
d_gene: NA
abundance: NA
CDR3nt: TGCGCCAGCAGCCAAGAAAGAGAACAGGGAAATCAGCCCCAGCATTTT
CDR3aa: CASSQEREQGNQPQHF

j_gene: TRBJ1-5
v_gene: TRBV19
d_gene: TRBD1
abundance: NA
CDR3nt: TGTGCCAGTAGTATTATTGCAGGACAGGGGAATCAGCCCCAGCATTTT
CDR3aa: CASSIIAGQGNQPQHF

j_gene: TRBJ2-7
v_gene: TRBV23-1
d_gene: NA
abundance: NA
CDR3nt: TGCGCCAGCAGTTGGCCAGCACTAGTGTCTTTCCTTTACTTC
CDR3aa: CASSWPALVSFLYF